The text below deals with one T cell receptor (beta chain). The sample comes from a study of T cells expressing NK-cell markers. With the 5' RACE reads reprocessed, TCRdb shows one record per CDR3 protein and no DNA. This listing includes some 460,000 distinct CDR3 sequences. The TCR comes from a woman in her 50s in good health. The sample comprised blood T cells: a sorted CD56 or NKG2C T cell subset, CD4+ or CD8+ T cells, or bulk PBMC T cells (not recorded which).

The CDR3 loop reads CASSLMNSKNTEAFF. V and J are TRBV5-1 and TRBJ1-1. This CDR3 region has 15 residues. CDR1 SGHRS and CDR2 YFSETQ come from the germline V gene.